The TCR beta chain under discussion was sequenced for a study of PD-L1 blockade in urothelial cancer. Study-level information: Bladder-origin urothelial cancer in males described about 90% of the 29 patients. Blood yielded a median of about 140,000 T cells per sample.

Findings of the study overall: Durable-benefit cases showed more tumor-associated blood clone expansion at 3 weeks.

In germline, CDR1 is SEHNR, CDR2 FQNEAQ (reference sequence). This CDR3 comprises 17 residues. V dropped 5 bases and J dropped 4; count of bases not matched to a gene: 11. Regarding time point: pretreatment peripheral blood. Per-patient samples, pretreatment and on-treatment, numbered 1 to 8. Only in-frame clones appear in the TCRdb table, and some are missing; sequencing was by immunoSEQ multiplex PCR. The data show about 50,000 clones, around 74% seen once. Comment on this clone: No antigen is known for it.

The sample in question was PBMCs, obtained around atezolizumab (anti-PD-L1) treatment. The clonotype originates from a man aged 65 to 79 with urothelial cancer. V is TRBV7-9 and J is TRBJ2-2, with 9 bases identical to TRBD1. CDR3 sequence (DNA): TGTGCCAGCAGCGCTAAGCCACAGGGGGCGCCCACCGGGGAGCTGTTTTTT. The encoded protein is CASSAKPQGAPTGELFF.